The clone carrying this TCR beta chain has a count of ten or more. Its antigen is as yet unknown. Making TCR cDNA involved 5'RACE template switching, which added UMIs and a universal primer site. TCRdb re-derived calls from the 5' RACE reads in MiXCR, one entry per CDR3 protein. The data contain 110,000 to 150,000 distinct CDR3 sequences, 6.6% of them singletons. The sample originates from a study of T cells after yellow fever vaccination. General study results and limits: CD4 and CD8 compartments shared a small share of clonotypes, likely from convergent recombination. Clones from primary vaccination mostly reappeared after the booster (roughly 95% CD4, approximately 91% CD8).

Trimming stripped 0 bases from V and 9 bases from J, with 13 bases between. The CDR3 is 14 amino acids. Germline-derived CDR1 and CDR2 are SGHRS and YFSETQ. The chain combines TRBV5-1 with TRBJ2-1, with TRBD2 as a possible D gene (7 bases). The sample consisted of CD4+ T cells sorted from PBMCs, taken 10 days after the yellow fever booster vaccination. This receptor was identified in a young man who received the YFV17D yellow fever vaccine. The CDR3 DNA sequence: TGCGCCAGCAGCTTGGCCCGGGGGGCGGGTGAGCAGTTCTTC. It yields the protein CASSLARGAGEQFF. Full variable domain (remainder filled in from reference TRBV5-1 and TRBJ2-1): KAGVTQTPRYLIKTRGQQVTLSCSPISGHRSVSWYQQTPGQGLQFLFEYFSETQRNKGNFPGRFSGRQFSNSRSEMNVSTLELGDSALYLCASSLARGAGEQFFGPGTRLTVL.